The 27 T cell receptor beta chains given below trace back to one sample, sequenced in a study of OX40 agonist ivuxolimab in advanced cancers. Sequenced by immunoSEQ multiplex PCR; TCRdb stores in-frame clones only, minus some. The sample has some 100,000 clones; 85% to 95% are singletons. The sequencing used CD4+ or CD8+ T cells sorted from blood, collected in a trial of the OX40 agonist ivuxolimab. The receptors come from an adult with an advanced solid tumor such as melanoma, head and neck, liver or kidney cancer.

In DNA form, the CDR3 reads TGTGCCAGCAGTTCGTCGACAGGGGGCGAGATCTATGGCTACACCTTC. Amino acid sequence: CASSSSTGGEIYGYTF. This rearrangement joins TRBV6-6 to TRBJ1-2; 10 bases match TRBD1. Germline V gives CDR1 MNHNY, CDR2 SVGAGI (reference sequence). The CDR3 is 16 residues long. The junction had 9 bases not matched to a gene; V was cut back by 4 bases and J by 4 bases.

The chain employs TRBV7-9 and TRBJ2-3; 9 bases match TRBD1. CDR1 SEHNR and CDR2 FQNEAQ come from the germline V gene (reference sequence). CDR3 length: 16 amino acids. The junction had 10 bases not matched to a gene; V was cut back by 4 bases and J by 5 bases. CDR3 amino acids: CASSSSGTGIGDTQYF. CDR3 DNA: TGTGCCAGCAGCTCGTCCGGGACAGGGATTGGAGATACGCAGTATTTT.

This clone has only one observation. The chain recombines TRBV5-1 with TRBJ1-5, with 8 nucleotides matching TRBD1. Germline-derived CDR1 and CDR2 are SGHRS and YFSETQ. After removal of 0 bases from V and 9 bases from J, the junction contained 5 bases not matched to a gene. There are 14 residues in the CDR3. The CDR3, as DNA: TGCGCCAGCAGCTTGGGGACAGGGATTAGGCCCCAGCATTTT. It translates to CASSLGTGIRPQHF.

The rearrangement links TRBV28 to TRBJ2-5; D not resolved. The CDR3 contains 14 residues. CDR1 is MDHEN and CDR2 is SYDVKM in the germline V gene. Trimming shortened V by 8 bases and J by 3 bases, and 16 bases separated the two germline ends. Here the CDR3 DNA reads TGTGCCAGCGCCCCAATCTACGAGAAAGAGACCCAGTACTTC. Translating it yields CASAPIYEKETQYF.

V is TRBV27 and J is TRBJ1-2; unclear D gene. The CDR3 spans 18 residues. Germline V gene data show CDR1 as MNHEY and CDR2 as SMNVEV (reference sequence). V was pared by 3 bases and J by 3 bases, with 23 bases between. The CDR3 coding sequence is TGTGCCAGCAGTTTCCTCTCAAGGGAGGGCCGCACCTACTATGGCTACACCTTC. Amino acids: CASSFLSREGRTYYGYTF.

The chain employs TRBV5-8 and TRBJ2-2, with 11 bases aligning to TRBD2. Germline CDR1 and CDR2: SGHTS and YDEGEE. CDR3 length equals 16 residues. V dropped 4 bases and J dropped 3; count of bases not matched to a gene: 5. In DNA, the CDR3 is TGTGCCAGCAGCCTAGGGACTAGCGGTCACACCGGGGAGCTGTTTTTT. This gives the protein CASSLGTSGHTGELFF.

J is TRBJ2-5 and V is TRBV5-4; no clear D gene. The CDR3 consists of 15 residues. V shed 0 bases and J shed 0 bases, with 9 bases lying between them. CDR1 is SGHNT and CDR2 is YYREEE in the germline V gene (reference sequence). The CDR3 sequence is CASSLGGEYQETQYF. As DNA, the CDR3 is TGTGCCAGCAGCTTGGGAGGAGAGTACCAAGAGACCCAGTACTTC.

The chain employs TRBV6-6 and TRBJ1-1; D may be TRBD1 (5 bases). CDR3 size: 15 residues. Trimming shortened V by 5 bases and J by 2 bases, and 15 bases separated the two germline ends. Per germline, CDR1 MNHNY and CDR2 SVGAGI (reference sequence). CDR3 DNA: TGTGCCAGCAGTCAGGGATTGAGGGAAAACACTGAAGCTTTCTTT. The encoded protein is CASSQGLRENTEAFF.

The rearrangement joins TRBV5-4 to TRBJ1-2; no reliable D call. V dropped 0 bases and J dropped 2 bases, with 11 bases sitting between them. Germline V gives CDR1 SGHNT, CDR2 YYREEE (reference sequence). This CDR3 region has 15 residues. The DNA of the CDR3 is TGTGCCAGCAGCTTGGACGGGCCCGGGAACTATGGCTACACCTTC. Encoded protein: CASSLDGPGNYGYTF.

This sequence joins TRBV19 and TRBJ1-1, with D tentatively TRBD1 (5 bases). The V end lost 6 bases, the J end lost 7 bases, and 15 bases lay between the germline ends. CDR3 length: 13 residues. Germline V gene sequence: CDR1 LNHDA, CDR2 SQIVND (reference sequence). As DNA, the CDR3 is TGTGCCAGTAGGTCAGGGCATGTATTTGAAGCTTTCTTT. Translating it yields CASRSGHVFEAFF.

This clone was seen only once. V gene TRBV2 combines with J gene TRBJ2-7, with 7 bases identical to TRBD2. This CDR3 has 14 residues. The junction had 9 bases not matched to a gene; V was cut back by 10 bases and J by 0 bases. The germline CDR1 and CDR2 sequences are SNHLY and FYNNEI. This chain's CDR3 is CATLARGSSYEQYF. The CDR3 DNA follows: TGTGCCACTCTGGCGCGGGGGAGCTCCTACGAGCAGTACTTC.

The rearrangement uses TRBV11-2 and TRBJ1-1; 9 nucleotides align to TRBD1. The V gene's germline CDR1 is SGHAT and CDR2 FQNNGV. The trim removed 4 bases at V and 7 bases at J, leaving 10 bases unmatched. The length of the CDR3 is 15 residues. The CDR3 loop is CASSSPGQGSNEAFF. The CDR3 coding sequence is TGTGCCAGCAGCTCACCGGGACAGGGTTCTAATGAAGCTTTCTTT.

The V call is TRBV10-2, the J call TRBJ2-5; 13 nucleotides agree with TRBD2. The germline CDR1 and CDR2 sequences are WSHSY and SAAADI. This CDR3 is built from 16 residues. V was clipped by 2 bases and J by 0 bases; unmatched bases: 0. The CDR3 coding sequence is TGCGCCAGCAGTGAGACTAGCGGGGGGGACCAAGAGACCCAGTACTTC. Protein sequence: CASSETSGGDQETQYF.

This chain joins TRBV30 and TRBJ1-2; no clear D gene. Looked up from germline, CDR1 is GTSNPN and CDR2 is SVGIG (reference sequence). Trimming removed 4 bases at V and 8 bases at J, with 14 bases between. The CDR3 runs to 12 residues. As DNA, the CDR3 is TGTGCCTGGAATTATGATGGGGAGGGCTACACCTTC. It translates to CAWNYDGEGYTF.

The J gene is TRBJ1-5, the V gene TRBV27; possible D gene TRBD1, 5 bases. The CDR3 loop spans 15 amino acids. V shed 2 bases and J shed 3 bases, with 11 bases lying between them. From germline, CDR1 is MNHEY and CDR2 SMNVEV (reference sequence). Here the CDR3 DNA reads TGTGCCAGCAGTTTAGTGGCAGGGAACAATCAGCCCCAGCATTTT. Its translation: CASSLVAGNNQPQHF.

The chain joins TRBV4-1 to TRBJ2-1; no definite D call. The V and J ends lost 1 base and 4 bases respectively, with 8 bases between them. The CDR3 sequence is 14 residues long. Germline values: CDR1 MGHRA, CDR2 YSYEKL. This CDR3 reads CASSQVGPYNEQFF. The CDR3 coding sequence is TGCGCCAGCAGCCAAGTCGGTCCTTACAATGAGCAGTTCTTC.

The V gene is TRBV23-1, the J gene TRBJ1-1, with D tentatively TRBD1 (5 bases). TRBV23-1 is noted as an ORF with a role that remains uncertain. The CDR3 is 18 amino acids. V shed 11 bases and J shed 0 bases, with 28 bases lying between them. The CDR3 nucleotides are TGCGCCCGGAGCTTATTTGGAGGGGTCGCACGAATGAACACTGAAGCTTTCTTT. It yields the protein CARSLFGGVARMNTEAFF.

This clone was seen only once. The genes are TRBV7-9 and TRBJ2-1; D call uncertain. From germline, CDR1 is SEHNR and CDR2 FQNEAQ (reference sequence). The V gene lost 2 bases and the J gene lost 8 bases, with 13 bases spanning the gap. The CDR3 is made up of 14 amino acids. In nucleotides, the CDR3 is TGTGCCAGCAGCTTACCGCAGCCTACCGATGAGCAGTTCTTC. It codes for CASSLPQPTDEQFF.

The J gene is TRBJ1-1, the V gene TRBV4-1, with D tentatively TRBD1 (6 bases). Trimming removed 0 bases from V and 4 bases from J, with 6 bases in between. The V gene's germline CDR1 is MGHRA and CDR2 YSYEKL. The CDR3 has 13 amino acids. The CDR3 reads CASSQDRGTEAFF. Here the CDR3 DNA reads TGCGCCAGCAGCCAAGACAGGGGCACTGAAGCTTTCTTT.

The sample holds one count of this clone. The DNA for the CDR3 is TGCGCCAGCAGTCAATCCCAAAATCCCAAAAATCGGAGGTGGTATGGCTACACCTTC. It encodes CASSQSQNPKNRRWYGYTF. The chain uses TRBV23-1 and TRBJ1-2; D not resolved. TRBV23-1 is noted as an ORF with a role that remains uncertain. The length of the CDR3 is 19 residues. The germline V and J ends were trimmed by 0 bases and 5 bases, with 25 bases remaining between them.

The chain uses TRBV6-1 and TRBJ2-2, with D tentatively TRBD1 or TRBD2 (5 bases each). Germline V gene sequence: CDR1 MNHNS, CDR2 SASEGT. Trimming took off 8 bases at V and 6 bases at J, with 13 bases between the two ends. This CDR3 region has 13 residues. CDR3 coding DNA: TGTGCCAGCGGGGGACGAAAGGCCGGGGAGCTGTTTTTT. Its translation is CASGGRKAGELFF.

The CDR3 DNA follows: TGTGCCAGCAGCTCAGAGGTACAAGAGACCCAGTACTTC. Translation: CASSSEVQETQYF. The chain links TRBV7-6 to TRBJ2-5; D gene uncertain. Germline CDR1 SGHVS, CDR2 FNYEAQ. The V and J ends lost 4 bases and 2 bases respectively, with 8 bases between them. This CDR3 region has 13 residues.

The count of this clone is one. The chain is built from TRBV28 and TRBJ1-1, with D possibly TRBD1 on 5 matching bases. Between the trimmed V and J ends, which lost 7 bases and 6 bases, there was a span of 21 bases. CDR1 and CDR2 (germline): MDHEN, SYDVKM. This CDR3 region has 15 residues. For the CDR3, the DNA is TGTGCCAGCACCCCATCCCGTGGCAGGGCCGCTGAAGCTTTCTTT. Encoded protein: CASTPSRGRAAEAFF.

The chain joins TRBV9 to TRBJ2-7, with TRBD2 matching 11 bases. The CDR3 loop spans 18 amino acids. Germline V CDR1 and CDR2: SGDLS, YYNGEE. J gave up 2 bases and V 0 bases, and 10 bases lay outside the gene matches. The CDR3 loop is CASSVDGSGGAFTYEQYF. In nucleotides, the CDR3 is TGTGCCAGCAGCGTAGATGGTAGCGGGGGGGCCTTTACCTACGAGCAGTACTTC.

Here the CDR3 reads CASSLFSTGHTEAFF. The CDR3 bases are TGTGCCAGCAGCTTATTCTCGACAGGACACACTGAAGCTTTCTTT. The chain combines TRBV7-9 with TRBJ1-1; D perhaps matches TRBD1 (6 bases). Trimming cost V 2 bases and J 3 bases, with 13 bases left between them. The CDR3 has 15 amino acids. CDR1 is SEHNR and CDR2 is FQNEAQ in the germline V gene (reference sequence).

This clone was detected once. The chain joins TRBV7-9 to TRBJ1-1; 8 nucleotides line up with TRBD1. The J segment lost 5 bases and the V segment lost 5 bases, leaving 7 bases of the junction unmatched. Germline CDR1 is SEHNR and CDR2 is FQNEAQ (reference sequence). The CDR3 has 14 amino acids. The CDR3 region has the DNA TGTGCCAGCAGCGCAGGGGGCAGGAGGACTGAAGCTTTCTTT. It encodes CASSAGGRRTEAFF.

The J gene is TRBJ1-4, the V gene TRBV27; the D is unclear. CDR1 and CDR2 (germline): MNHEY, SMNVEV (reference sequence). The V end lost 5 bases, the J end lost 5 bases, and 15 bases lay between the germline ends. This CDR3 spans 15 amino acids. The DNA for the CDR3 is TGTGCCAGCAGTGCGACGCTAGATAGAAATGAAAAACTGTTTTTT. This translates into CASSATLDRNEKLFF. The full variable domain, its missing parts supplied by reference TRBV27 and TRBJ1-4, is EAQVTQNPRYLITVTGKKLTVTCSQNMNHEYMSWYRQDPGLGLRQIYYSMNVEVTDKGDVPEGYKVSRKEKRNFPLILESPSPNQTSLYFCASSATLDRNEKLFFGSGTQLSVL.